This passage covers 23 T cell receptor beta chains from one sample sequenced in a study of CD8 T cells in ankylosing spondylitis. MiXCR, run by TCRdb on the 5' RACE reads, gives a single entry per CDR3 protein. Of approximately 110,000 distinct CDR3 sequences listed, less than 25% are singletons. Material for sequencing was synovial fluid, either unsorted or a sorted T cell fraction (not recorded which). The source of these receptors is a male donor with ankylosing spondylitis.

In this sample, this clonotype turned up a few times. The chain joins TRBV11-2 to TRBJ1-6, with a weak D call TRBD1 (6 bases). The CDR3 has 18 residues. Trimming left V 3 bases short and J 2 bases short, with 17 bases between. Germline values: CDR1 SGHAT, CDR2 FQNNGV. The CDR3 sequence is CASSFRGGGRAYNSPLHF. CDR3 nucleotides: TGTGCCAGCAGCTTTAGGGGCGGGGGGCGCGCCTATAATTCACCCCTCCACTTT.

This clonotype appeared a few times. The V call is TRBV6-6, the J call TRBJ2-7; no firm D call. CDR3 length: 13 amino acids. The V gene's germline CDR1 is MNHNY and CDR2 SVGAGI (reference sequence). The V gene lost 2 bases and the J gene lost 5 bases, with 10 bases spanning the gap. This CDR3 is CASSYPFRHEQYF. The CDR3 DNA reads TGTGCCAGCAGTTACCCCTTTCGTCACGAGCAGTACTTC.

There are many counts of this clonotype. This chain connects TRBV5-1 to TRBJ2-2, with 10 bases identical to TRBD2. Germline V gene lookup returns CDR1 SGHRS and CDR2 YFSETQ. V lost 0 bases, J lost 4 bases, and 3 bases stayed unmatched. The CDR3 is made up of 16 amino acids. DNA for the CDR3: TGCGCCAGCAGCTTGGCGCCTAGCGGGAGCACCGGGGAGCTGTTTTTT. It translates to CASSLAPSGSTGELFF.

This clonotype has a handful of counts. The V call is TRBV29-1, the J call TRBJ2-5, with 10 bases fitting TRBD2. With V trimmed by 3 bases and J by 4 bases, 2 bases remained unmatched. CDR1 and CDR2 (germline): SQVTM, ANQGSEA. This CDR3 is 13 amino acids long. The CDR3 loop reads CSVDRLAGETQYF. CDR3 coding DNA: TGCAGCGTTGATCGACTAGCGGGAGAGACCCAGTACTTC.

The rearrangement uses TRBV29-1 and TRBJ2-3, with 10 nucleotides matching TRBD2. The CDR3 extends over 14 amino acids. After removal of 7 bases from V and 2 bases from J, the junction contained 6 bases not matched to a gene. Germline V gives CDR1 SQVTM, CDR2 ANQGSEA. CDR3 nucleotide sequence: TGCAGCGCGTTAGCGGGAGGAACCACAGATACGCAGTATTTT. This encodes CSALAGGTTDTQYF.

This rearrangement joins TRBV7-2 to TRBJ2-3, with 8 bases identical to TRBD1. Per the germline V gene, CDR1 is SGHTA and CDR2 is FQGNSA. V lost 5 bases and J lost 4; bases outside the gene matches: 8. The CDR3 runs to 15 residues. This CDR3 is CASSQTWTGPDTQYF. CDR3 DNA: TGTGCCAGCAGCCAAACATGGACAGGGCCAGATACGCAGTATTTT.

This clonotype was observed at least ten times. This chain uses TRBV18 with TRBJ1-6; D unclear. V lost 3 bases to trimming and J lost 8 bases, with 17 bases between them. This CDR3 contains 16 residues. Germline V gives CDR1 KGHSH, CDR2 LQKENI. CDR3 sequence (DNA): TGTGCCAGCTCACCCGGTGGGGAATTGAGGCATTCACCCCTCCACTTT. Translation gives CASSPGGELRHSPLHF.

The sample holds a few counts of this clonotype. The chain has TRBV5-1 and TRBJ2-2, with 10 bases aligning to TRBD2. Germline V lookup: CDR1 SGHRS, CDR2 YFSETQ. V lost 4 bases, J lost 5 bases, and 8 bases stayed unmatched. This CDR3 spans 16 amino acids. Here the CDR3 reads CASSPLLAGRTGELFF. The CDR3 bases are TGCGCCAGCAGCCCTCTACTAGCGGGAAGGACCGGGGAGCTGTTTTTT. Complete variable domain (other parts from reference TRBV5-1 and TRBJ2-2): KAGVTQTPRYLIKTRGQQVTLSCSPISGHRSVSWYQQTPGQGLQFLFEYFSETQRNKGNFPGRFSGRQFSNSRSEMNVSTLELGDSALYLCASSPLLAGRTGELFFGEGSRLTVL.

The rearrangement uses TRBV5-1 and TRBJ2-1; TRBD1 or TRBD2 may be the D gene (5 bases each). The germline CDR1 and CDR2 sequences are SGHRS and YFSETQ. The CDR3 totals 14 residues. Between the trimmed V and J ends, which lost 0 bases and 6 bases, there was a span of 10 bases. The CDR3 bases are TGCGCCAGCAGCTTGGTGATCGGGACCAATGAGCAGTTCTTC. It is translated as CASSLVIGTNEQFF.

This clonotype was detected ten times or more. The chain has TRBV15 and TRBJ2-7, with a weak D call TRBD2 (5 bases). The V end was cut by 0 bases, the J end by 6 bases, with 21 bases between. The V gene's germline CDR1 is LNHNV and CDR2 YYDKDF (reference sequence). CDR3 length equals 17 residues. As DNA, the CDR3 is TGTGCCACCAGCAGAGAAGGAGGACGGACCACGGCGGGCGAGCAGTACTTC. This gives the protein CATSREGGRTTAGEQYF.

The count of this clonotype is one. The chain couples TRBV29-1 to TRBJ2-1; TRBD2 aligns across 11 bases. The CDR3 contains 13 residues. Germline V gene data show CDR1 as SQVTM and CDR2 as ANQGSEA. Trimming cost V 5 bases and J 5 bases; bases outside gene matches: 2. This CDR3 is CSVRLAGNNEQFF. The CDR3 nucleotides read TGCAGCGTTCGACTAGCGGGGAACAATGAGCAGTTCTTC.

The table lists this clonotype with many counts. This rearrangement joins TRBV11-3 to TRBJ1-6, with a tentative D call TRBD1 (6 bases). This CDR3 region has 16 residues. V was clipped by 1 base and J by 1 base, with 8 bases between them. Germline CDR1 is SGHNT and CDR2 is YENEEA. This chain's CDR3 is CASSLGGTSYNSPLHF. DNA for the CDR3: TGTGCCAGCAGCTTAGGAGGGACATCCTATAATTCACCCCTCCACTTT.

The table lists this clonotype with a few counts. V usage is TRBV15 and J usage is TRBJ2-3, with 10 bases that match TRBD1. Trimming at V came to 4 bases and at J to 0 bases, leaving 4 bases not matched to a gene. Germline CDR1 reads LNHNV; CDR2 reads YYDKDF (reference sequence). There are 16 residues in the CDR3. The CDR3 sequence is CATSTGTGVSTDTQYF. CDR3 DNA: TGTGCCACCAGCACCGGGACAGGGGTTAGCACAGATACGCAGTATTTT.

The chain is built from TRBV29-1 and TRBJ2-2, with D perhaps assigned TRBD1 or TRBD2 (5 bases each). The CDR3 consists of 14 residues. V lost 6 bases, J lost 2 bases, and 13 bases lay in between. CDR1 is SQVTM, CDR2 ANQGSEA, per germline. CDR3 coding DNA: TGCAGCGTCTCGTCGGGGACCAACACCGGGGAGCTGTTTTTT. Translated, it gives CSVSSGTNTGELFF.

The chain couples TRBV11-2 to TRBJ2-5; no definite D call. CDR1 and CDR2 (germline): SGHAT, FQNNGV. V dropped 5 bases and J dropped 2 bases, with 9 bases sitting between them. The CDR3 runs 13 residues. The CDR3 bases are TGTGCCAGCAGCCCGGGCGCACAAGAGACCCAGTACTTC. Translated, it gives CASSPGAQETQYF.

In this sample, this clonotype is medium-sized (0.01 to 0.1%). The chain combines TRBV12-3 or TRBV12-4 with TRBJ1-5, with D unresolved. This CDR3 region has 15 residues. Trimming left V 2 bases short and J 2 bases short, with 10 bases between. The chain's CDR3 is CASSLSPAGNQPQHF. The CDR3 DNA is TGTGCCAGCAGTTTAAGCCCTGCGGGCAATCAGCCCCAGCATTTT.

The CDR3 bases are TGTGCCACCAGTCCCCTAGGGACTAGCGGGAGTGGGACAGATACGCAGTATTTT. It is translated as CATSPLGTSGSGTDTQYF. This chain uses TRBV24-1 with TRBJ2-3; 14 nucleotides line up with TRBD2. Per the germline V gene, CDR1 is KGHDR and CDR2 is SFDVKD. This CDR3 spans 18 amino acids. Trimming removed 6 bases from V and 3 bases from J; junction bases left unmatched: 10.

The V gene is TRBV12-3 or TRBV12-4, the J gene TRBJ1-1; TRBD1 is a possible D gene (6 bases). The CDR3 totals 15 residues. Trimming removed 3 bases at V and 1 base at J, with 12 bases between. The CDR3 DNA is TGTGCCAGCAGTTTCTCAGGGGTCGGGAACACTGAAGCTTTCTTT. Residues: CASSFSGVGNTEAFF.

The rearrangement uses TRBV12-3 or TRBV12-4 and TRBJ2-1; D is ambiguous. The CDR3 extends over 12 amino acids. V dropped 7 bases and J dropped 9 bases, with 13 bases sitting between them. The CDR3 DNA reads TGTGCCAGCACACTACTGTTCGGTGAGCAGTTCTTC. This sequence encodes CASTLLFGEQFF.

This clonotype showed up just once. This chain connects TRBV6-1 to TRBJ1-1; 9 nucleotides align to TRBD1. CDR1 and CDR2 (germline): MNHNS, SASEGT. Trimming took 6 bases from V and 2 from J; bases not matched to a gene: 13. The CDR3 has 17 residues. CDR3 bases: TGTGCCAGCAGATCCCAACCGGGACAGGGAATAAACACTGAAGCTTTCTTT. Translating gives CASRSQPGQGINTEAFF.

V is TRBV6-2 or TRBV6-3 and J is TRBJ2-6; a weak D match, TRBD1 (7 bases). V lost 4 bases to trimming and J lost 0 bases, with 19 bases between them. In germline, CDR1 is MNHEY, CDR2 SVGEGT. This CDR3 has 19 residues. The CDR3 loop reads CASSSDAGQRFSGANVLTF. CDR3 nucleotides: TGTGCCAGCAGTTCCGATGCGGGACAGAGGTTCTCTGGGGCCAACGTCCTGACTTTC.

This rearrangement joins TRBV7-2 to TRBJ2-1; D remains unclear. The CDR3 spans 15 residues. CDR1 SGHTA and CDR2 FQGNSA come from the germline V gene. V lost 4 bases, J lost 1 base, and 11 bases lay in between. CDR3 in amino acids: CASSSDLGSYNEQFF. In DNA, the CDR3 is TGTGCCAGCAGCTCAGACTTAGGATCCTACAATGAGCAGTTCTTC.

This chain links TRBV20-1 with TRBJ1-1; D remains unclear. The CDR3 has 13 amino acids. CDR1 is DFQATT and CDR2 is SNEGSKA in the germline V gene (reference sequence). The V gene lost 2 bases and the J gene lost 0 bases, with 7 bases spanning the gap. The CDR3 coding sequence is TGCAGTGCTAGACCCACTATGAACACTGAAGCTTTCTTT. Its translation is CSARPTMNTEAFF.